The 25 T cell receptor beta chains reported below all come from one sample, sequenced in a study of Ad26.COV2.S vaccination and SARS-CoV-2 variants. TCRdb's copy holds only in-frame clones and misses some; the assay was immunoSEQ multiplex PCR. The sample has 350,000 to 450,000 clones, around 87% seen once. Indicated treatment: roughly 18 received Ad26.COV2.S at low or high dose, single or two shots; 5 received placebo; per-sample allocation not given. The investigators took samples on day 63 after the first vaccine or placebo injection. Sequenced here: peripheral blood, sampled in a trial of Ad26.COV2.S vaccine versus placebo. The receptors come from a person aged 18-60 years who received the Ad26.COV2.S COVID-19 vaccine or a placebo.

This clone was counted only a few times. V gene TRBV7-9 combines with J gene TRBJ2-3, with 7 bases identical to TRBD2. The CDR3 length is 19 residues. The germline V gene encodes CDR1 SEHNR and CDR2 FQNEAQ (reference sequence). Germline trimming cut 4 bases from V and 0 bases from J; bases unmatched to any gene: 16. The DNA for the CDR3 is TGTGCCAGCAGCTCTAGGATTGGCGGGGGAACATCTAGCACAGATACGCAGTATTTT. Protein: CASSSRIGGGTSSTDTQYF.

The chain employs TRBV10-3 and TRBJ1-5; no reliable D call. This CDR3 region has 13 residues. In germline, CDR1 is ENHRY, CDR2 SYGVKD. With 3 bases removed from V and 5 bases from J, the gap between germline ends came to 8 bases. The CDR3 is CAISDSADQPQHF. CDR3 bases: TGTGCCATCAGTGATTCAGCGGATCAGCCCCAGCATTTT.

The chain couples TRBV4-2 to TRBJ2-3; 11 positions match TRBD1. The CDR3 contains 16 residues. Trimming removed 5 bases from V and 9 bases from J; junction bases left unmatched: 13. The germline CDR1 and CDR2 sequences are LGHNA and YNFKEQ. CDR3 coding DNA: TGTGCCAGCAGCTCTGGGACAGGGGGGTTTGAAGACACGCAGTATTTT. Protein sequence: CASSSGTGGFEDTQYF.

The chain carries TRBV23-1 and TRBJ2-7; 9 nucleotides agree with TRBD1. TRBV23-1 is flagged as an ORF with uncertain function. The CDR3 extends over 16 amino acids. The trim removed 0 bases at V and 2 bases at J, leaving 5 bases unmatched. CDR3: CASSQSEGQGPYEQYF. The CDR3 nucleotides are TGCGCCAGCAGTCAATCGGAGGGACAGGGCCCCTACGAGCAGTACTTC.

The chain employs TRBV7-8 and TRBJ2-5, with D perhaps given as TRBD1 or TRBD2 (5 bases each). Germline CDR1 reads SGHVS; CDR2 reads FQNEAQ. The germline V and J ends were trimmed by 1 base and 5 bases, with 11 bases remaining between them. The CDR3 extends over 14 amino acids. The CDR3 bases are TGTGCCAGCAGCTTAGATGGGGGTTGGGAGACCCAGTACTTC. It specifies CASSLDGGWETQYF.

V usage is TRBV7-2 and J usage is TRBJ2-1, with unresolved D. This CDR3 is 15 amino acids long. Germline-derived CDR1 and CDR2 are SGHTA and FQGNSA. V lost 4 bases to trimming and J lost 4 bases, with 14 bases between them. CDR3 amino acids: CASSSSPGFYNEQFF. The CDR3 DNA reads TGTGCCAGCAGCTCCTCGCCAGGCTTTTACAATGAGCAGTTCTTC. Full variable domain (rest looked up from reference TRBV7-2 and TRBJ2-1): GAGVSQSPSNKVTEKGKDVELRCDPISGHTALYWYRQSLGQGLEFLIYFQGNSAPDKSGLPSDRFSAERTGGSVSTLTIQRTQQEDSAVYLCASSSSPGFYNEQFFGPGTRLTVL.

The chain couples TRBV12-3 or TRBV12-4 to TRBJ1-5, with D unclear. There are 12 residues in the CDR3. Trimming shortened V by 5 bases and J by 5 bases, and 7 bases separated the two germline ends. The CDR3 nucleotides are TGTGCCAGCAGTCTCAGTGATCAGCCCCAGCATTTT. This gives the protein CASSLSDQPQHF.

The genes are TRBV7-2 and TRBJ2-1; D ambiguous. This CDR3 region has 12 residues. Germline loops: CDR1 SGHTA, CDR2 FQGNSA. Trimming pared 5 bases from V and 10 bases from J, leaving 12 bases between. The CDR3 region has the DNA TGTGCCAGCAGCCATCGGTCCCTCGAGCAGTTCTTC. It translates to CASSHRSLEQFF. Combining the CDR3 with reference TRBV7-2 and TRBJ2-1 gives the whole variable domain GAGVSQSPSNKVTEKGKDVELRCDPISGHTALYWYRQSLGQGLEFLIYFQGNSAPDKSGLPSDRFSAERTGGSVSTLTIQRTQQEDSAVYLCASSHRSLEQFFGPGTRLTVL.

This chain links TRBV25-1 with TRBJ2-5; D perhaps matches TRBD2 (5 bases). This CDR3 contains 17 residues. Germline V gives CDR1 MGHDK, CDR2 SYGVNS. V lost 1 base, J lost 1 base, and 16 bases lay in between. CDR3 sequence reads: CASSESPGRSIQETQYF. The CDR3 region has the DNA TGTGCCAGCAGTGAATCCCCGGGAAGAAGCATCCAAGAGACCCAGTACTTC.

The chain has TRBV29-1 and TRBJ1-2, with 8 positions matching TRBD1. Germline trimming cut 8 bases from V and 7 bases from J; bases unmatched to any gene: 6. Germline loops: CDR1 SQVTM, CDR2 ANQGSEA. This CDR3 contains 11 residues. The CDR3 nucleotides read TGCAGCACTAGGACAGGGAGTGGCTACACCTTC. As protein: CSTRTGSGYTF.

The chain joins TRBV6-5 to TRBJ1-5, with D tentatively TRBD1 (5 bases). Germline assignment: CDR1 MNHEY and CDR2 SVGAGI. This CDR3 spans 13 amino acids. Trimming removed 8 bases from V and 1 base from J, with 9 bases in between. CDR3 bases: TGTGCCAGCTCCAGGGTAAGCAATCAGCCCCAGCATTTT. It translates to CASSRVSNQPQHF.

The rearrangement joins TRBV6-5 to TRBJ1-5; TRBD1 aligns across 7 bases. Germline CDR1 is MNHEY and CDR2 is SVGAGI. The CDR3 is 15 amino acids. J lost 2 bases, V lost 4 bases, and 5 bases had no gene match. The CDR3 loop is CASSFRGQGNQPQHF. DNA of the CDR3: TGTGCCAGCAGTTTCCGCGGACAGGGCAATCAGCCCCAGCATTTT.

The chain is built from TRBV27 and TRBJ2-5; no clear D gene. The V and J ends lost 5 bases and 0 bases respectively, with 10 bases between them. This CDR3 contains 14 residues. Per germline, CDR1 MNHEY and CDR2 SMNVEV (reference sequence). CDR3 protein: CASSPKLYQETQYF. The DNA of the CDR3 is TGTGCCAGCAGTCCAAAGCTGTACCAAGAGACCCAGTACTTC.

This chain connects TRBV7-3 to TRBJ2-2; D call uncertain. This CDR3 has 13 residues. The V gene's germline CDR1 is SGHTA and CDR2 FQGTGA. Trimming took off 1 base at V and 6 bases at J, with 6 bases between the two ends. The CDR3 region has the DNA TGTGCCAGCAGCTTAAGTGCGTCCGGGGAGCTGTTTTTT. Protein: CASSLSASGELFF.

This clone was seen a few times. V and J are TRBV19 and TRBJ1-4; TRBD1 agrees at 7 bases. V was clipped by 8 bases and J by 8 bases; unmatched bases: 8. This CDR3 is 13 amino acids long. Germline CDR1 LNHDA, CDR2 SQIVND (reference sequence). The CDR3 region is CASAQGKYEKLFF. CDR3 bases: TGTGCCAGTGCACAGGGGAAGTACGAAAAACTGTTTTTT.

This chain uses TRBV4-1 with TRBJ1-1; TRBD1 matches 7 bases. Germline CDR1 is MGHRA and CDR2 is YSYEKL. This CDR3 has 15 residues. The V segment lost 3 bases and the J segment 1 base; nucleotides outside the gene matches: 5. CDR3 DNA: TGCGCCAGCAGCCACCCGACAGGGACGAACACTGAAGCTTTCTTT. Protein product: CASSHPTGTNTEAFF.

This clone was detected once. V and J are TRBV2 and TRBJ2-7; no clear D. This CDR3 has 14 residues. CDR1 is SNHLY and CDR2 is FYNNEI in the germline V gene. V was pared by 4 bases and J by 1 base, with 11 bases between. CDR3 bases: TGTGCCAGCAGTGTTCGTACGGTTTCCTACGAGCAGTACTTC. This codes for CASSVRTVSYEQYF.

This chain uses TRBV2 with TRBJ1-1, with TRBD1 matching over 7 bases. After removal of 4 bases from V and 4 bases from J, the junction contained 6 bases not matched to a gene. Germline V gives CDR1 SNHLY, CDR2 FYNNEI. The CDR3 is made up of 14 amino acids. CDR3 sequence (DNA): TGTGCCAGCAGTGGGACAGGACGGGTCACTGAAGCTTTCTTT. Translated, it gives CASSGTGRVTEAFF. The variable domain in full, completed from reference TRBV2 and TRBJ1-1, reads EPEVTQTPSHQVTQMGQEVILRCVPISNHLYFYWYRQILGQKVEFLVSFYNNEISEKSEIFDDQFSVERPDGSNFTLKIRSTKLEDSAMYFCASSGTGRVTEAFFGQGTRLTVV.

The chain links TRBV5-8 to TRBJ1-1; possibly TRBD1 for D (5 bases). From germline, CDR1 is SGHTS and CDR2 YDEGEE. Trimming took 1 base from V and 1 from J, leaving 20 bases between them. The CDR3 is 18 residues long. As DNA, the CDR3 is TGTGCCAGCAGCTTGCGAACTGGGACGGGATGGGGGAACACTGAAGCTTTCTTT. Its translation is CASSLRTGTGWGNTEAFF.

The V and J genes are TRBV7-9 and TRBJ2-3; D is possibly TRBD1 or TRBD2 (6 bases each). Germline V lookup: CDR1 SEHNR, CDR2 FQNEAQ (reference sequence). This CDR3 region has 16 residues. V lost 5 bases, J lost 1 base, and 16 bases lay in between. CDR3 sequence: CASSTPGARGTDTQYF. CDR3 in DNA: TGTGCCAGCAGCACCCCGGGGGCGCGAGGCACAGATACGCAGTATTTT.

The V and J genes are TRBV6-5 and TRBJ1-1, with TRBD1 matching 8 bases. J lost 8 bases, V lost 3 bases, and 8 bases had no gene match. Germline V gene sequence: CDR1 MNHEY, CDR2 SVGAGI. This CDR3 is 14 amino acids long. CDR3 loop: CASSYVVGQAEAFF. The CDR3 nucleotides are TGTGCCAGCAGTTATGTCGTGGGACAGGCAGAAGCTTTCTTT.

The rearrangement joins TRBV3-1 (or the pseudogene TRBV3-2) to TRBJ1-2, with a possible D match to TRBD1 (6 bases). V lost 0 bases to trimming and J lost 8 bases, with 13 bases between them. Germline V lookup: CDR1 LGHDT, CDR2 YNNKEL (reference sequence). CDR3 size: 14 residues. The CDR3 DNA reads TGTGCCAGCAGCCAAGATTCACAGGGCGGCGGCTACACCTTC. Encoded protein: CASSQDSQGGGYTF.

The chain carries TRBV13 and TRBJ1-4, with D tentatively TRBD1 (5 bases). The CDR3 is 19 residues long. Per the germline V gene, CDR1 is PRHDT and CDR2 is FYEKMQ (reference sequence). V was pared by 5 bases and J by 8 bases, with 30 bases between. The CDR3 loop is CASSAQAERDVRRLEKLFF. CDR3 in DNA: TGTGCCAGCAGCGCCCAAGCGGAGAGGGACGTGCGCAGACTCGAAAAACTGTTTTTT.

The V gene is TRBV3-1 (or the pseudogene TRBV3-2), the J gene TRBJ1-2; tentative D call: TRBD1 (5 bases). CDR3 size: 13 residues. CDR1 is LGHDT, CDR2 YNNKEL, per germline (reference sequence). Trimming removed 0 bases at V and 7 bases at J, with 9 bases between. The CDR3 sequence is CASSQDWGLGYTF. DNA for the CDR3: TGTGCCAGCAGCCAAGATTGGGGCCTTGGCTACACCTTC.

This clone was counted a single time. This chain uses TRBV2 with TRBJ1-1, with D unresolved. The germline gives CDR1 SNHLY, CDR2 FYNNEI. The V end was cut by 1 base, the J end by 0 bases, with 6 bases between. The length of the CDR3 is 14 residues. CDR3 residues: CASSEGRMNTEAFF. The CDR3 DNA follows: TGTGCCAGCAGTGAAGGTCGGATGAACACTGAAGCTTTCTTT.